This T cell receptor beta chain was sequenced during a study of CD8 T cells in ankylosing spondylitis. Points from the study as a whole: A motif of eight highly homologous TCR beta variants was seen as apparently characteristic of ankylosing spondylitis blood. Reported data indicate significant enrichment of disease-linked clones within matched ankylosing spondylitis synovial fluid.

This clonotype has a count of ten or more. What it recognizes is unknown. As the method for making TCR beta libraries, quantitative 5'-RACE with molecular barcodes was used. A single record per CDR3 protein comes from TCRdb applying MiXCR to the 5' RACE reads. In the table there are 130,000 or so distinct CDR3 sequences, around 10% of which are singletons. This CDR3 has 14 amino acids. V shed 4 bases and J shed 5 bases, with 13 bases lying between them. The receptor was derived from a female donor with ankylosing spondylitis or in good health (not recorded which). Sequenced sample: blood, either unsorted or a sorted T cell fraction (not recorded which). The gene calls are TRBV12-3 or TRBV12-4 and TRBJ2-3, with D possibly matching TRBD1 (6 bases). For the CDR3, the DNA is TGTGCCAGCAGTTACAGGGTAGCGCTAGATACGCAGTATTTT. Its protein product is CASSYRVALDTQYF.